This TCR beta chain was captured by sequencing in a study of radiotherapy plus CTLA-4 blockade in lung cancer. Study information: Objective responses were recorded in roughly 17% of patients, with disease control recorded in 25% to 35%. Study-wide results and caveats: Blood TCR clones of tumor origin expanded after radiotherapy plus ipilimumab.

This clone has more than one count but fewer than ten. No antigen is known for it. CDR3 size: 18 residues. V shed 0 bases and J shed 5 bases, with 18 bases lying between them. Germline V lookup: CDR1 SGHRS, CDR2 YFSETQ. TCRdb's copy holds only in-frame clones and misses some; the assay was immunoSEQ multiplex PCR. The sample includes 25,000 to 35,000 clones, 60% to 80% of them seen just once. Sequenced here: peripheral blood, sampled from a patient treated with radiotherapy plus ipilimumab. The V and J genes are TRBV5-1 and TRBJ1-6; D may be TRBD1 (5 bases). The receptor comes from a human donor with non-small cell lung cancer who had stable disease on radiotherapy plus ipilimumab. CDR3 sequence: CASSLAGLGTVNNSPLHF. The CDR3, as DNA: TGCGCCAGCAGCTTGGCCGGATTAGGGACCGTTAATAATTCACCCCTCCACTTT.